This TCR beta chain was recovered during a study of T-cell memory formation after mild COVID-19. It was 5'RACE with constant-segment primers that produced the TCR alpha and TCR beta cDNA libraries, which carried sample barcodes and UMIs. TCRdb itself ran the 5' RACE reads through MiXCR, one entry per CDR3 protein. The sample consists of 450,000 to 700,000 distinct CDR3 sequences, approximately 18% of them appearing once. Trimming removed 7 bases at V and 3 bases at J, with 13 bases between. This CDR3 region has 14 residues. This clonotype was counted a few times. Its antigen is currently unknown. Findings of the study overall: Whereas later expanders leaned CD4+, clones contracting day 15 to 85 showed a balanced CD4/CD8 makeup. The finding that pre-infection memory included some responding clones suggested that cross-reactive memory joined.

The genes are TRBV12-3 or TRBV12-4 and TRBJ2-1; D is unresolved. The TCR comes from an adult woman who had mild COVID-19 (a few samples of this study predate the infection). Cell type and time point are not known. Material: PBMCs or a T cell subset sorted from them (not recorded which). The chain's CDR3 is CASNNILGYNEQFF. The CDR3 DNA reads as TGTGCCAGCAATAATATTCTCGGCTACAATGAGCAGTTCTTC.